Below are 13 T cell receptor beta chains sequenced from a single sample in a study of neurological immune-mediated disorders. A single record per CDR3 protein comes from TCRdb applying MiXCR to the 5' RACE reads. The sample shows about 66,000 distinct CDR3 sequences, 3.9% of them seen only once. The sequenced sample consisted of PBMCs. The receptors here all came from a man younger than 40 with multiple sclerosis.

This clonotype was detected many times. The CDR3 loop is CSARDLNLRREDYGYTF. CDR3 DNA sequence: TGCAGTGCTAGAGATCTAAATCTAAGGAGGGAGGACTATGGCTACACCTTC. V gene TRBV20-1 combines with J gene TRBJ1-2; D call uncertain. The CDR3 runs to 17 residues. Germline V gene sequence: CDR1 DFQATT, CDR2 SNEGSKA (reference sequence). V gave up 0 bases and J gave up 3 bases, with 20 bases separating them.

This clonotype has ten or more counts. V and J are TRBV6-5 and TRBJ2-5, with 10 bases identical to TRBD1. This CDR3 contains 13 residues. The J segment lost 4 bases and the V segment lost 6 bases, leaving 2 bases of the junction unmatched. CDR1 and CDR2 from the germline V gene are MNHEY and SVGAGI. The CDR3 DNA sequence: TGTGCCAGCAGAGGGACAGGGGTAGAGACCCAGTACTTC. Translation: CASRGTGVETQYF.

Note on this clonotype: A read error is possible here, since a much larger clone lies one base away. The chain carries TRBV12-3 or TRBV12-4 and TRBJ2-2, with TRBD2 identical over 14 bases. V trimming: 6 bases; J trimming: 6 bases; junction bases outside the gene matches: 3. The CDR3 totals 15 residues. The CDR3 loop is CASRETSGGAGELFF. The CDR3 DNA reads TGTGCCAGCAGAGAGACTAGCGGGGGGGCCGGGGAGCTGTTTTTT.

This clonotype has ten or more counts. V is TRBV5-1 and J is TRBJ1-1, with 9 bases fitting TRBD1. Germline V gives CDR1 SGHRS, CDR2 YFSETQ. Trimming cost V 6 bases and J 0 bases; bases outside gene matches: 6. This CDR3 contains 15 residues. CDR3 sequence reads: CASTTGGRMNTEAFF. For the CDR3, the DNA is TGCGCCAGCACCACAGGGGGCAGGATGAACACTGAAGCTTTCTTT.

The table lists this clonotype with many counts. In DNA, the CDR3 is TGTGCCACCAGCAGGACCTACCGGACGGGAGAGACTGAAGCTTTCTTT. Translated, it gives CATSRTYRTGETEAFF. The chain combines TRBV15 with TRBJ1-1; D remains ambiguous. Deletions cut 3 bases from V and 5 bases from J, with 19 bases between. The CDR3 length is 16 residues. Germline V gives CDR1 LNHNV, CDR2 YYDKDF (reference sequence). The whole variable domain, filled in from reference TRBV15 and TRBJ1-1, reads DAMVIQNPRYQVTQFGKPVTLSCSQTLNHNVMYWYQQKSSQAPKLLFHYYDKDFNNEADTPDNFQSRRPNTSFCFLDIRSPGLGDTAMYLCATSRTYRTGETEAFFGQGTRLTVV.

In this sample, this clonotype turned up many times. The V call is TRBV20-1, the J call TRBJ2-7; 8 bases line up with TRBD2. This CDR3 region has 15 residues. V dropped 3 bases and J dropped 1; count of bases not matched to a gene: 8. Germline V gene lookup returns CDR1 DFQATT and CDR2 SNEGSKA (reference sequence). The CDR3 DNA sequence: TGCAGTGCTAGTCCCGGGGGGGGCTTGTCCTACGAGCAGTACTTC. Translated: CSASPGGGLSYEQYF.

This clonotype was seen only a few times. The gene calls are TRBV5-1 and TRBJ2-7; 8 nucleotides agree with TRBD1. The germline gives CDR1 SGHRS, CDR2 YFSETQ. The CDR3 has 13 residues. The junction had 2 bases not matched to a gene; V was cut back by 2 bases and J by 4 bases. The CDR3 region has the DNA TGCGCCAGCAGCTTTAACAGGGGGTACGAGCAGTACTTC. Translated: CASSFNRGYEQYF.

This clonotype occurred many times. V and J are TRBV12-3 or TRBV12-4 and TRBJ1-1, with D perhaps matching TRBD1 (5 bases). The CDR3 runs 14 residues. The ends were cut back, 4 bases at V and 4 bases at J, with 13 bases in the middle. DNA of the CDR3: TGTGCCAGCAGTTCGACGTCAGGGAGCACTGAAGCTTTCTTT. The encoded protein is CASSSTSGSTEAFF.

Ten or more counts support this clonotype. The chain couples TRBV29-1 to TRBJ2-3; no definite D call. This CDR3 contains 13 residues. Trimming cost V 3 bases and J 12 bases, with 19 bases left between them. Germline V gives CDR1 SQVTM, CDR2 ANQGSEA. The CDR3 region has the DNA TGCAGCGTTGATTCTCGGGCGAGCCTAGAACAGTATTTT. Protein product: CSVDSRASLEQYF.

This clonotype has at least ten counts. V is TRBV12-3 or TRBV12-4 and J is TRBJ1-6; no definite D call. The CDR3 is 15 residues long. Trimming stripped 3 bases from V and 0 bases from J, with 6 bases between. CDR3 nucleotide sequence: TGTGCCAGCAGTTTGTCGAGCTCCTATAATTCACCCCTCCACTTT. This encodes CASSLSSSYNSPLHF.

This clonotype was observed many times. This chain links TRBV18 with TRBJ1-2, with no clear D. Per the germline V gene, CDR1 is KGHSH and CDR2 is LQKENI. Deletions cut 2 bases from V and 8 bases from J, with 18 bases between. The length of the CDR3 is 15 residues. The CDR3 protein is CASSPITDARRGYTF. The CDR3 DNA sequence: TGTGCCAGCTCACCAATAACGGACGCCCGACGGGGCTACACCTTC.

This clonotype was detected ten times or more. V gene TRBV10-3 combines with J gene TRBJ1-5; no definite D call. Germline CDR1 reads ENHRY; CDR2 reads SYGVKD. Trimming removed 3 bases from V and 1 base from J, with 7 bases in between. This CDR3 has 14 amino acids. DNA of the CDR3: TGTGCCATCAGTGATAACATCAGCAATCAGCCCCAGCATTTT. It yields the protein CAISDNISNQPQHF.

This clonotype was picked up many times. The gene calls are TRBV5-1 and TRBJ1-1; no clear D gene. The V gene lost 3 bases and the J gene lost 6 bases, with 12 bases spanning the gap. This CDR3 spans 13 amino acids. Germline loops: CDR1 SGHRS, CDR2 YFSETQ. CDR3 loop: CASSSNIGAEAFF. In DNA form, the CDR3 reads TGCGCCAGCAGCTCTAATATCGGGGCTGAAGCTTTCTTT.